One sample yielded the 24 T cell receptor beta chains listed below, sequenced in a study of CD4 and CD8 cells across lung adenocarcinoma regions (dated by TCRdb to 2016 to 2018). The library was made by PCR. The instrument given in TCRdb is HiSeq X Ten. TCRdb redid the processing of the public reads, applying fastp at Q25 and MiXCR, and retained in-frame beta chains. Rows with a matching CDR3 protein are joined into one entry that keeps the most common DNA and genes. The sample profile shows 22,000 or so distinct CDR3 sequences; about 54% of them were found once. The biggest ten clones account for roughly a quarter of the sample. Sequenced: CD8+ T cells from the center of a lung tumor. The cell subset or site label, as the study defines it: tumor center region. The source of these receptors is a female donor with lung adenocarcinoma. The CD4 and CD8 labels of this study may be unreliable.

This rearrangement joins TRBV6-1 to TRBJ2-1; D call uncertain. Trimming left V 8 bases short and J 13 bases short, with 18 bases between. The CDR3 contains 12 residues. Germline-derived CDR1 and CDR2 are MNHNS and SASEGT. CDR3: CASGPGQETQFF. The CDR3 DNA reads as TGTGCCAGCGGTCCGGGTCAAGAGACCCAGTTCTTC.

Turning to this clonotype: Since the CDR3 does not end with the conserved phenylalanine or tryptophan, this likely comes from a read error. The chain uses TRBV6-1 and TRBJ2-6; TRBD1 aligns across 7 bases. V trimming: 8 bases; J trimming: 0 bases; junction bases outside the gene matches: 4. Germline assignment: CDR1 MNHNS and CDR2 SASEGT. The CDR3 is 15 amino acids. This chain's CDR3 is CASETGLSGANVLTC. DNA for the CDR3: TGTGCCAGCGAGACAGGGCTCTCTGGGGCCAACGTCCTGACTTGC.

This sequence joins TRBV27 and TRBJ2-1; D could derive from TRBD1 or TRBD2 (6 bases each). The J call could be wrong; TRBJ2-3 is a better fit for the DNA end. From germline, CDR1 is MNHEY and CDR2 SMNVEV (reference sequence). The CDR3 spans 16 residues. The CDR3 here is CASSGPGAGGTYEQYF. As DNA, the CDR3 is TGTGCCAGCAGCGGTCCGGGGGCTGGCGGGACTTATGAGCAGTATTTT.

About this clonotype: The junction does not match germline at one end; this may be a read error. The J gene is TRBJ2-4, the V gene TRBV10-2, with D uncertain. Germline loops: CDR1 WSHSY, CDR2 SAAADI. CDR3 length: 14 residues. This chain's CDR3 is CGSKGRQDQDTQYF. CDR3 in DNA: TGCGGCAGCAAGGGCAGGCAAGACCAAGACACGCAGTACTTC.

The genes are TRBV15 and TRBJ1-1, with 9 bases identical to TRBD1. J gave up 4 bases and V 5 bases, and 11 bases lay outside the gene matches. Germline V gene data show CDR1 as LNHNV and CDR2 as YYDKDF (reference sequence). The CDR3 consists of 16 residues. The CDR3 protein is CATSSYTGGGITEAFF. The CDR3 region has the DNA TGTGCCACCAGCTCTTACACAGGGGGCGGAATCACTGAAGCTTTCTTT.

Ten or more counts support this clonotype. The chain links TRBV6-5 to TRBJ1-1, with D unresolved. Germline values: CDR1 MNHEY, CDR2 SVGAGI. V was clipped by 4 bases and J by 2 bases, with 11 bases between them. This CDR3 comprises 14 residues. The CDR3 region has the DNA TGTGCCAGCAGTTTCACCGAAGGAAACACTGAAGCTTTCTTT. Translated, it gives CASSFTEGNTEAFF.

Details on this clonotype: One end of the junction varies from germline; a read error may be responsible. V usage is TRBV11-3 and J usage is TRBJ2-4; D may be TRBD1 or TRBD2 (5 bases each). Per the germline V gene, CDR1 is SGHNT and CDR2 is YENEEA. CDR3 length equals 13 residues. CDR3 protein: CATGLVVKNMQYF. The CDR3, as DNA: TGTGCCACGGGGCTGGTAGTGAAAAACATGCAGTACTTT. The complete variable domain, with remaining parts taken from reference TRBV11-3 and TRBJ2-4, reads EAGVVQSPRYKIIEKKQPVAFWCNPISGHNTLYWYLQNLGQGPELLIRYENEEAVDDSQLPKDRFSAERLKGVDSTLKIQPAELGDSAVYLCATGLVVKNMQYFGAGTRLSVL.

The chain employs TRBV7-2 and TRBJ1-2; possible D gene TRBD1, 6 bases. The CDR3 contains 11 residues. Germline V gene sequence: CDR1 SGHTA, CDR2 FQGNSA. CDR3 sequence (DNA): TGTGGGTACAGGGTGGGCTATGGCTACACCTTC. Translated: CGYRVGYGYTF.

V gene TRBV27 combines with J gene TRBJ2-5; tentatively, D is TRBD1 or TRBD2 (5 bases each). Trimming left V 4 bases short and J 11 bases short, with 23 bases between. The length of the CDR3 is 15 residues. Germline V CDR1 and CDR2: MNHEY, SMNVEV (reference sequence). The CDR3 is CASSSFAGTLREQYF. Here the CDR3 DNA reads TGTGCCAGCAGTTCCTTTGCAGGGACCTTACGAGAGCAGTACTTC.

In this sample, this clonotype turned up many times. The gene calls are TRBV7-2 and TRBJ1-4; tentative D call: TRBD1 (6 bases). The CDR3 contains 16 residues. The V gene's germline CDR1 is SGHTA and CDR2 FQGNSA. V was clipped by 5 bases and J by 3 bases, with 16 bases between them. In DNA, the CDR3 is TGTGCCAGCAGCCAGGGCCAGGGGTTCGCTAATGAAAAACTGTTTTTT. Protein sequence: CASSQGQGFANEKLFF.

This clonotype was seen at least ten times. CDR3 in amino acids: CASSPSGRGHNEQFF. CDR3 in DNA: TGTGCCAGCAGCCCTAGCGGGAGAGGCCACAATGAGCAGTTCTTC. The rearrangement links TRBV7-9 to TRBJ2-1, with 10 bases matching TRBD2. The V gene end was trimmed by 5 bases and the J gene end by 5 bases; junction bases not matched to a gene: 6. CDR1 and CDR2 (germline): SEHNR, FQNEAQ (reference sequence). The CDR3 contains 15 residues.

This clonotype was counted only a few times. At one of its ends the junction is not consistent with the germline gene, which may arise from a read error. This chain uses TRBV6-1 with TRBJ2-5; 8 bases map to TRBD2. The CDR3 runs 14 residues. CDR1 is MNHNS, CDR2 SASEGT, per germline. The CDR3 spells CAGSGGGDQETQYF. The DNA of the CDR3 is TGTGCCGGCAGCGGGGGCGGTGACCAAGAGACGCAGTATTTC.

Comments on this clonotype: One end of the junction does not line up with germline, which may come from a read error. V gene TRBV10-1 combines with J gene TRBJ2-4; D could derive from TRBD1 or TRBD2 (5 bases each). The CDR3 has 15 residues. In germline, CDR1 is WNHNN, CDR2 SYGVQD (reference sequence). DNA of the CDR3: TGCGCCAGCGGTCCGGGGCGGTGGGCCAAAAACATGCAGTATTTC. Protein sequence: CASGPGRWAKNMQYF.

CDR3 coding DNA: TGTGCCAGCACCTGGGGAAGCGGCGGGCCCCAGCATTTT. This encodes CASTWGSGGPQHF. This rearrangement joins TRBV6-1 to TRBJ1-5; D is uncertain. The length of the CDR3 is 13 residues. Germline V gene sequence: CDR1 MNHNS, CDR2 SASEGT. Deletions cut 7 bases from V and 9 bases from J, with 16 bases between.

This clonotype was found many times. CDR3 sequence reads: CASSEQNTDTQYF. CDR3 nucleotide sequence: TGTGCCAGCAGTGAACAGAACACAGATACGCAGTATTTT. The V call is TRBV6-1, the J call TRBJ2-3; no clear D gene. This CDR3 region has 13 residues. Trimming removed 2 bases from V and 2 bases from J, with 5 bases in between. Germline CDR1 is MNHNS and CDR2 is SASEGT.

CDR3 coding DNA: TGTGCCAGCACTCACCGCGAGGGGAGGGCCTCAGATACGCAGTATTTT. Protein product: CASTHREGRASDTQYF. The rearrangement uses TRBV7-8 and TRBJ2-3; TRBD2 aligns across 7 bases. In germline, CDR1 is SGHVS, CDR2 FQNEAQ. CDR3 length: 16 amino acids. The J segment lost 4 bases and the V segment lost 7 bases, leaving 14 bases of the junction unmatched. The whole variable domain, remainder taken from reference TRBV7-8 and TRBJ2-3, is GAGVSQSPRYKVAKRGQDVALRCDPISGHVSLFWYQQALGQGPEFLTYFQNEAQLDKSGLPSDRFFAERPEGSVSTLKIQRTQQEDSAVYLCASTHREGRASDTQYFGPGTRLTVL.

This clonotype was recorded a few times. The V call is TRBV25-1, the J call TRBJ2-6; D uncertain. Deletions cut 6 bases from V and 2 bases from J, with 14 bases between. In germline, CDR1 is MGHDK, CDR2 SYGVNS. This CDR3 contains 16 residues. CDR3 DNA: TGTGCCAGCAGGTCCACCATAGCTGCTGGGGCCAACGTCCTGACTTTC. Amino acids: CASRSTIAAGANVLTF.

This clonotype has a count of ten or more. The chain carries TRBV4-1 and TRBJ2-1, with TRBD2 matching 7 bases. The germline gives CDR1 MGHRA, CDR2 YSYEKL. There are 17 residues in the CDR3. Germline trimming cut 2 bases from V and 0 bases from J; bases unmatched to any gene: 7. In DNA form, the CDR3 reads TGCGCCAGCAGCCAATTTACTAGCGCCAGCTCCTACAATGAGCAGTTCTTC. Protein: CASSQFTSASSYNEQFF.

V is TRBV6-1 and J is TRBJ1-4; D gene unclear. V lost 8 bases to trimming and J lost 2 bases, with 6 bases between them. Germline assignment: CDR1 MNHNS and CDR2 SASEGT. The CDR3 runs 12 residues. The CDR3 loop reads CASFSTNEKLFF. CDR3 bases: TGTGCCAGCTTTTCGACTAATGAAAAACTGTTTTTT.

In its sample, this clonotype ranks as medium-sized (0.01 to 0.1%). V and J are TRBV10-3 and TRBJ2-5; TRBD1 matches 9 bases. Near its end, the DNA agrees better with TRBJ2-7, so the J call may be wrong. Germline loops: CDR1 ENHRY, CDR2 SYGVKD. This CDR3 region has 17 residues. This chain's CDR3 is CAISESNRGQGTYEQYF. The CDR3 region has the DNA TGTGCCATCAGTGAGTCGAATAGGGGACAGGGTACCTACGAGCAGTACTTC.

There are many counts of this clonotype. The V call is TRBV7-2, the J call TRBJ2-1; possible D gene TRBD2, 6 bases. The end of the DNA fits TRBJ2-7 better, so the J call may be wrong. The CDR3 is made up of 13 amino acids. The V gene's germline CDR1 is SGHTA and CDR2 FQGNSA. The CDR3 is CASSLELAKEQYV. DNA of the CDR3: TGTGCCAGCAGCTTAGAGCTAGCGAAGGAGCAGTACGTC.

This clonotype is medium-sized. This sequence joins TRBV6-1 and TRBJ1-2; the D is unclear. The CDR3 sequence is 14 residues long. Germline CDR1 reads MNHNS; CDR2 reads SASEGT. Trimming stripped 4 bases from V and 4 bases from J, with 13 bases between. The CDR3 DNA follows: TGTGCCAGCAGTGCCACATCCCAAAGCTATGGCTACACCTTC. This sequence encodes CASSATSQSYGYTF.

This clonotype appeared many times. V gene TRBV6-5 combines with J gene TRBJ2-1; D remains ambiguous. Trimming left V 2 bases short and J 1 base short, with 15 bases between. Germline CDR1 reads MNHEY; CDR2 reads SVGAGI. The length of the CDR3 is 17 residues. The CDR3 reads CASSYGPPAFSYNEQFF. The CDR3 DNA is TGTGCCAGCAGTTACGGTCCGCCCGCGTTTTCCTACAATGAGCAGTTCTTC.

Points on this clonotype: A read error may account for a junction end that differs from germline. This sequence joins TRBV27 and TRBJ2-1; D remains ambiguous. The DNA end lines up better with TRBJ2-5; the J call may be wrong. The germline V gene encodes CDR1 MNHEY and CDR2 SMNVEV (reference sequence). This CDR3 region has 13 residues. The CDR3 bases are TGTGCCAGCAGGGGCCTTGACCAAGACACCCAGTACTTC. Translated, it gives CASRGLDQDTQYF.